This T cell receptor beta chain was identified in a study of cytomegalovirus exposure and HLA in healthy donors. Whole-study results and caveats: TCR beta V- and J-gene trimming, according to a later analysis, was linked to a missense DCLRE1C variant. A later analysis showed HLA-associated TCR beta chains outstripping equally common others in clonal expansion.

In the PCR, 60 Vbeta and 13 Jbeta primers were used. Using immunoSEQ multiplex PCR, the repertoire was profiled, and TCRdb retains in-frame clones only, with some absent. The sample has roughly 200,000 clones, around 77% seen once; the top ten hold approximately 2.5%. For this clone: Its antigen is unknown.

This clonotype was sampled from a man aged 60 to 75 in good health and CMV-seronegative. Sample: PBMCs.

This chain's CDR3 is CASSLRSGGLSEAFF. The CDR3 DNA reads TGTGCCAGCAGTTTACGGTCGGGGGGCTTGAGTGAAGCTTTCTTT. The rearrangement links TRBV27 to TRBJ1-1; tentative D call: TRBD1 (6 bases). Germline CDR1 is MNHEY and CDR2 is SMNVEV (reference sequence). Trimming took off 2 bases at V and 7 bases at J, with 17 bases between the two ends. The CDR3 sequence is 15 residues long.